Below, 19 T cell receptor beta chains from the same sample are listed, as sequenced in a study of T cell changes during pregnancy in multiple sclerosis. The assay was immunoSEQ multiplex PCR, and TCRdb's table has in-frame clones only and misses some. The repertoire consists of 50,000 or so clones, with more than 80% occurring once and the leading ten covering 0.35% to 0.45%. The sample was CD4+ T cells from peripheral blood mononuclear cells, taken before pregnancy. Receptor source: a female donor with multiple sclerosis, enrolled in a pregnancy study.

The CDR3: CASKGLAVTDTQYF. The CDR3 DNA reads TGTGCCAGCAAAGGACTAGCGGTCACAGATACGCAGTATTTT. The chain combines TRBV6-1 with TRBJ2-3; 10 nucleotides align to TRBD2. Germline CDR1 reads MNHNS; CDR2 reads SASEGT. CDR3 size: 14 residues. The junction had 3 bases not matched to a gene; V was cut back by 7 bases and J by 2 bases.

The chain couples TRBV18 to TRBJ1-3; TRBD1 might be the D (5 bases). The CDR3 is made up of 14 amino acids. Trimming took off 3 bases at V and 4 bases at J, with 10 bases between the two ends. The germline CDR1 and CDR2 sequences are KGHSH and LQKENI. Here the CDR3 reads CASSPVNRGNTIYF. DNA of the CDR3: TGTGCCAGCTCACCTGTTAACAGGGGAAACACCATATATTTT.

The gene calls are TRBV4-1 and TRBJ2-3; TRBD2 agrees at 7 bases. Germline V gene sequence: CDR1 MGHRA, CDR2 YSYEKL. The V and J ends lost 9 bases and 8 bases, in that order; junction bases with no gene match: 8. This CDR3 contains 12 residues. CDR3 protein: CASQGGPGTQYF. Written as DNA, the CDR3 is TGCGCCAGTCAGGGAGGGCCAGGTACGCAGTATTTT.

The chain uses TRBV30 and TRBJ1-5; TRBD1 matches at 8 bases. The CDR3 sequence is 13 residues long. V lost 5 bases, J lost 7 bases, and 7 bases stayed unmatched. Germline CDR1 reads GTSNPN; CDR2 reads SVGIG (reference sequence). In nucleotides, the CDR3 is TGTGCCTGGGGCACAGGGGGGGAACAGCCCCAGCATTTT. Translation gives CAWGTGGEQPQHF.

The chain uses TRBV28 and TRBJ1-5, with 7 bases that match TRBD1. The CDR3 covers 17 residues. V was pared by 3 bases and J by 0 bases, with 8 bases of the junction left unmatched. Germline lookup yields CDR1 MDHEN and CDR2 SYDVKM. The CDR3 sequence is CASSFSGTVYSNQPQHF. DNA of the CDR3: TGTGCCAGCAGTTTTTCGGGGACAGTTTATAGCAATCAGCCCCAGCATTTT.

V gene TRBV28 combines with J gene TRBJ2-2, with 10 bases identical to TRBD1. The CDR3 extends over 16 amino acids. V lost 6 bases to trimming and J lost 2 bases; unmatched junction nucleotides: 6. Germline CDR1 MDHEN, CDR2 SYDVKM. In DNA, the CDR3 is TGTGCCAGCAGCCCGAGGGACAGGGGAAACACCGGGGAGCTGTTTTTT. Residues: CASSPRDRGNTGELFF.

This chain joins TRBV6-5 and TRBJ2-1; D is undetermined. V lost 6 bases and J 5 bases, leaving 17 bases between the germline ends. Germline CDR1 reads MNHEY; CDR2 reads SVGAGI. The CDR3 loop spans 15 amino acids. The CDR3 is CASRRPGVADNEQFF. The CDR3, as DNA: TGTGCCAGCAGGCGACCCGGTGTTGCGGACAATGAGCAGTTCTTC.

The V call is TRBV6-6, the J call TRBJ2-7, with 8 bases aligning to TRBD2. The J segment lost 3 bases and the V segment lost 6 bases, leaving 7 bases of the junction unmatched. The CDR3 runs 14 residues. Germline CDR1 and CDR2: MNHNY and SVGAGI (reference sequence). Written as DNA, the CDR3 is TGTGCCAGCAGCAGCGGGAGCCAGGTCTACGAGCAGTACTTC. Amino acid sequence: CASSSGSQVYEQYF.

The chain recombines TRBV5-1 with TRBJ2-7; TRBD2 aligns across 15 bases. With V trimmed by 4 bases and J by 0 bases, 8 bases remained unmatched. The CDR3 covers 18 residues. Germline V gene lookup returns CDR1 SGHRS and CDR2 YFSETQ. The CDR3 here is CASSIGTSGGKSSYEQYF. The CDR3 coding sequence is TGCGCCAGCAGCATAGGGACTAGCGGGGGGAAAAGCTCCTACGAGCAGTACTTC.

The chain has TRBV7-9 and TRBJ2-7; maybe TRBD1 (5 bases). V lost 1 base and J lost 3, with 10 bases in between. The CDR3 contains 14 residues. Germline CDR1 SEHNR, CDR2 FQNEAQ (reference sequence). Here the CDR3 DNA reads TGTGCCAGCAGCTTAGGGCAGGGCCTCTACGAGCAGTACTTC. Translating it yields CASSLGQGLYEQYF.

The chain combines TRBV6-6 with TRBJ2-3; TRBD1 aligns across 7 bases. CDR1 and CDR2 (germline): MNHNY, SVGAGI (reference sequence). The CDR3 covers 16 residues. Trimming at V came to 6 bases and at J to 5 bases, leaving 14 bases not matched to a gene. The CDR3 is CASRLGIQGRGDTQYF. DNA for the CDR3: TGTGCCAGCAGGTTAGGGATACAGGGGAGAGGAGATACGCAGTATTTT.

The chain recombines TRBV27 with TRBJ1-3; TRBD1 might be the D (5 bases). Trimming left V 4 bases short and J 2 bases short, with 6 bases between. The CDR3 is made up of 13 amino acids. Germline V lookup: CDR1 MNHEY, CDR2 SMNVEV (reference sequence). In DNA, the CDR3 is TGTGCCAGCAGTTCAGGGCCTGGAAACACCATATATTTT. Protein: CASSSGPGNTIYF.

V usage is TRBV7-2 and J usage is TRBJ2-3, with 10 positions matching TRBD2. Trimming took 3 bases from V and 2 from J; bases not matched to a gene: 5. The germline gives CDR1 SGHTA, CDR2 FQGNSA. The CDR3 is made up of 16 amino acids. The chain's CDR3 is CASSFRLAGVTDTQYF. For the CDR3, the DNA is TGTGCCAGCAGCTTTCGGCTAGCGGGAGTCACAGATACGCAGTATTTT.

V and J are TRBV6-1 and TRBJ1-1, with a weak D call TRBD1 (5 bases). The germline gives CDR1 MNHNS, CDR2 SASEGT. Deletions cut 10 bases from V and 1 base from J, with 16 bases between. The CDR3 is made up of 14 amino acids. CDR3 DNA: TGTGCCACCTCAGGGCTTGGTTCGAACACTGAAGCTTTCTTT. Encoded protein: CATSGLGSNTEAFF.

This clone was recorded only once. This rearrangement joins TRBV5-1 to TRBJ2-5; D possibly corresponds to TRBD1 (7 bases). V lost 7 bases and J 2 bases, leaving 18 bases between the germline ends. Germline CDR1 SGHRS, CDR2 YFSETQ. The CDR3 is 15 residues long. Here the CDR3 reads CASHTGGQIQETQYF. The CDR3, as DNA: TGCGCCAGCCACACCGGGGGACAGATACAAGAGACCCAGTACTTC.

J is TRBJ2-7 and V is TRBV5-1, with D hard to call. This CDR3 is built from 14 residues. V lost 2 bases and J 1 base, leaving 10 bases between the germline ends. Per the germline V gene, CDR1 is SGHRS and CDR2 is YFSETQ. In nucleotides, the CDR3 is TGCGCCAGCAGCTTTAACGCGCATTCCTACGAGCAGTACTTC. This sequence encodes CASSFNAHSYEQYF.

This clone was picked up a small number of times. This chain uses TRBV9 with TRBJ1-1; D is uncertain. The CDR3 contains 13 residues. CDR1 and CDR2 from the germline V gene are SGDLS and YYNGEE. Trimming pared 0 bases from V and 6 bases from J, leaving 9 bases between. As DNA, the CDR3 is TGTGCCAGCAGCGTAGCAAGCCTCTCTGAAGCTTTCTTT. This encodes CASSVASLSEAFF.

Only one count was recorded for this clone. V gene TRBV5-1 combines with J gene TRBJ2-1, with TRBD2 identical over 12 bases. The germline V gene encodes CDR1 SGHRS and CDR2 YFSETQ. CDR3 length: 18 residues. The trim removed 4 bases at V and 8 bases at J, leaving 16 bases unmatched. The CDR3 spells CASSGGRLAGVVGDEQFF. The CDR3 DNA follows: TGCGCCAGCAGCGGGGGAAGACTAGCGGGAGTCGTGGGCGATGAGCAGTTCTTC. Using reference TRBV5-1 and TRBJ2-1 for the parts outside the CDR3, the full variable domain is KAGVTQTPRYLIKTRGQQVTLSCSPISGHRSVSWYQQTPGQGLQFLFEYFSETQRNKGNFPGRFSGRQFSNSRSEMNVSTLELGDSALYLCASSGGRLAGVVGDEQFFGPGTRLTVL.

The gene calls are TRBV7-8 and TRBJ2-7; the D gene is possibly TRBD1 (5 bases). This CDR3 is built from 12 residues. Per the germline V gene, CDR1 is SGHVS and CDR2 is FQNEAQ. V shed 5 bases and J shed 2 bases, with 7 bases lying between them. The CDR3 region is CASSPTAYEQYF. The CDR3 bases are TGTGCCAGCAGCCCGACAGCCTACGAGCAGTACTTC.